Below, 19 T cell receptor beta chains from the same sample are listed, as sequenced in a study of breast tumors, draining lymph nodes, adjacent tissues. TCRdb redid the calling of the multiplex PCR reads with MiXCR, one entry per CDR3 protein. This sample has about 31,000 distinct CDR3 sequences; roughly 63% occur once, and the top ten carry 15% to 20%. Input material: breast tumor tissue. These receptor sequences come from a female donor with breast cancer. Some clones in this sample may be carry-over from other donors' samples.

Sample share makes this clonotype medium-sized. The chain is built from TRBV12-3 or TRBV12-4 and TRBJ2-2; TRBD2 might be the D (5 bases). The V and J ends lost 4 bases and 5 bases respectively, with 14 bases between them. This CDR3 comprises 15 residues. The CDR3 nucleotides are TGTGCCAGCAGTTGGCCTCCCTGGGAGACCGGGGAGCTGTTTTTT. Amino acids: CASSWPPWETGELFF.

V usage is TRBV20-1 and J usage is TRBJ1-6; TRBD1 aligns across 8 bases. The CDR3 length is 16 residues. V was clipped by 3 bases and J by 8 bases; unmatched bases: 12. The germline CDR1 and CDR2 sequences are DFQATT and SNEGSKA (reference sequence). CDR3 amino acids: CSARAGGGLGHSPLHF. The DNA of the CDR3 is TGCAGTGCTAGGGCAGGGGGCGGTTTGGGGCATTCACCCCTCCACTTT.

V gene TRBV11-2 combines with J gene TRBJ2-7, with 8 bases matching TRBD1. V gave up 1 base and J gave up 3 bases; unmatched junction bases: 2. CDR3 length equals 14 residues. CDR1 and CDR2 (germline): SGHAT, FQNNGV. CDR3: CASSLGTGGYEQYF. The CDR3 coding sequence is TGTGCCAGCAGCTTAGGCACAGGGGGCTACGAGCAGTACTTC.

The chain joins TRBV28 to TRBJ1-6, with a tentative D call TRBD1 (6 bases). The CDR3 extends over 12 amino acids. V dropped 4 bases and J dropped 11 bases, with 9 bases sitting between them. The germline CDR1 and CDR2 sequences are MDHEN and SYDVKM. The CDR3 coding sequence is TGTGCCAGCAGTTCCACAGGGACACCCCTCCACTTT. Translation: CASSSTGTPLHF.

This clonotype was seen at least ten times. V and J are TRBV18 and TRBJ1-3; D unclear. The germline gives CDR1 KGHSH, CDR2 LQKENI. The CDR3 sequence is 15 residues long. Trimming left V 1 base short and J 9 bases short, with 16 bases between. CDR3 region: CASSPLRGLEGTIYF. CDR3 in DNA: TGTGCCAGCTCACCACTGAGAGGTCTGGAAGGCACCATATATTTT. The full variable domain, in which reference TRBV18 and TRBJ1-3 provide the parts outside the CDR3, is NAGVMQNPRHLVRRRGQEARLRCSPMKGHSHVYWYRQLPEEGLKFMVYLQKENIIDESGMPKERFSAEFPKEGPSILRIQQVVRGDSAAYFCASSPLRGLEGTIYFGEGSWLTVV.

This clonotype was recorded at least ten times. This sequence joins TRBV18 and TRBJ1-2, with a tentative D call TRBD1 (6 bases). From germline, CDR1 is KGHSH and CDR2 LQKENI. This CDR3 comprises 14 residues. Trimming cost V 0 bases and J 4 bases, with 9 bases left between them. CDR3 sequence: CASSPPQGGYGYTF. CDR3 nucleotide sequence: TGTGCCAGCTCACCACCACAGGGCGGCTATGGCTACACCTTC.

The V and J genes are TRBV19 and TRBJ2-7, with D possibly being TRBD1 or TRBD2 (5 bases each). The germline gives CDR1 LNHDA, CDR2 SQIVND (reference sequence). The CDR3 has 15 amino acids. With 4 bases removed from V and 6 bases from J, the gap between germline ends came to 19 bases. CDR3 residues: CASSKSGTRLGEQYF. The CDR3 DNA is TGTGCCAGTAGTAAATCCGGGACCCGATTGGGCGAGCAGTACTTC.

V usage is TRBV20-1 and J usage is TRBJ2-7, with D tentatively TRBD2 (6 bases). Germline V gene lookup returns CDR1 DFQATT and CDR2 SNEGSKA (reference sequence). Trimming cost V 1 base and J 4 bases, with 17 bases left between them. The CDR3 is 15 residues long. As DNA, the CDR3 is TGCAGTGCTAGAGGTGACACGGGAGAGGCGTACGAGCAGTACTTC. Encoded protein: CSARGDTGEAYEQYF.

The V call is TRBV11-2, the J call TRBJ2-7; 8 bases align to TRBD1. CDR1 and CDR2 from the germline V gene are SGHAT and FQNNGV. The CDR3 has 14 residues. J gave up 4 bases and V 3 bases, and 5 bases lay outside the gene matches. For the CDR3, the DNA is TGTGCCAGCAGCTTCGGGACAGGCAATTACGAGCAGTACTTC. Protein sequence: CASSFGTGNYEQYF.

Comment on this clonotype: Since a much larger clone is just one base distant, this may be a read error. The J gene is TRBJ1-5, the V gene TRBV6-2 or TRBV6-3; TRBD1 is a possible D gene (6 bases). Germline lookup yields CDR1 MNHEY and CDR2 SVGEGT. The CDR3 has 13 residues. The CDR3 here is CASRQDSHQLQHF. The CDR3 nucleotides are TGTGCCAGCAGGCAGGACAGCCACCAGCTCCAGCATTTT.

This clonotype was seen ten or more times. A read error may be the cause here, since a much bigger clone is one base away. The rearrangement joins TRBV19 to TRBJ2-1; TRBD2 aligns across 9 bases. Germline-derived CDR1 and CDR2 are LNHDA and SQIVND (reference sequence). The CDR3 length is 18 residues. CDR3 residues: CASSPGWGGTSSYNEPFF. The CDR3 DNA reads as TGTGCCAGTAGTCCGGGGTGGGGCGGGACTAGCTCCTACAATGAGCCGTTCTTC.

CDR3 sequence (DNA): TGTGCCAGCAGTCGACTAGCACAAGAGACCCAGTACTTC. Amino acid sequence: CASSRLAQETQYF. The genes are TRBV12-3 or TRBV12-4 and TRBJ2-5, with TRBD2 identical over 7 bases. This CDR3 region has 13 residues. V was pared by 5 bases and J by 2 bases, with 2 bases of the junction left unmatched.

This clonotype was observed once. This chain joins TRBV4-3 and TRBJ1-5, with 8 nucleotides matching TRBD1. V gave up 3 bases and J gave up 5 bases; unmatched junction bases: 6. Germline V gene sequence: CDR1 LGHNA, CDR2 YSLEER. CDR3 length: 15 residues. CDR3: CASSQEVQGDQPQHF. The CDR3 DNA sequence: TGCGCCAGCAGCCAGGAGGTACAGGGGGATCAGCCCCAGCATTTT.

This clonotype was observed many times. A single base separates this from a much larger clone, so it may be a read error. The genes are TRBV6-1 and TRBJ1-2, with a weak D call TRBD1 (5 bases). Per the germline V gene, CDR1 is MNHNS and CDR2 is SASEGT. The V end lost 5 bases, the J end lost 1 base, and 14 bases lay between the germline ends. This CDR3 has 15 amino acids. CDR3 sequence reads: CASSQISGSNYGYTF. The CDR3 DNA reads TGTGCCAGCAGTCAAATTTCAGGGAGTAACTATGGCTACACCTTC.

There are many counts of this clonotype. The J gene is TRBJ1-2, the V gene TRBV7-2; D ambiguous. Trimming removed 4 bases from V and 2 bases from J, with 11 bases in between. CDR3 length: 14 residues. Germline V gene data show CDR1 as SGHTA and CDR2 as FQGNSA. The CDR3 DNA follows: TGTGCCAGCAGCTCCCCGACCGGGAACTATGGCTACACCTTC. The encoded protein is CASSSPTGNYGYTF.

This clonotype appeared once. CDR3 nucleotide sequence: TGTGCCACCAGTGATCCCAGGGGAGGTGAAAAACTGTTTTTT. Protein: CATSDPRGGEKLFF. The chain employs TRBV24-1 and TRBJ1-4, with D possibly being TRBD1 (6 bases). The germline CDR1 and CDR2 sequences are KGHDR and SFDVKD. Trimming took off 3 bases at V and 7 bases at J, with 11 bases between the two ends. CDR3 size: 14 residues.

The rearrangement uses TRBV6-1 and TRBJ2-7, with 7 bases aligning to TRBD1. Trimming removed 2 bases from V and 2 bases from J; junction bases left unmatched: 6. The germline V gene encodes CDR1 MNHNS and CDR2 SASEGT. This CDR3 spans 15 amino acids. This chain's CDR3 is CASSEMGTVPYEQYF. The CDR3 coding sequence is TGTGCCAGCAGTGAAATGGGGACAGTCCCCTACGAGCAGTACTTC.

In its sample, this clonotype was seen a few times. V is TRBV30 and J is TRBJ1-1, with D unresolved. In germline, CDR1 is GTSNPN, CDR2 SVGIG (reference sequence). The germline V and J ends were trimmed by 2 bases and 7 bases, with 8 bases remaining between them. CDR3 size: 11 residues. CDR3 region: CAWSWEGEAFF. CDR3 DNA: TGTGCCTGGAGTTGGGAGGGTGAAGCTTTCTTT.

V is TRBV2 and J is TRBJ2-7, with 13 positions matching TRBD2. V shed 5 bases and J 4 bases; nucleotides not matched to a gene: 2. Germline V CDR1 and CDR2: SNHLY, FYNNEI. The CDR3 spans 14 residues. Here the CDR3 reads CASSWTSGSYEQYF. The DNA of the CDR3 is TGTGCCAGCAGTTGGACTAGCGGGAGTTACGAGCAGTACTTC.